The text below deals with one TCR beta chain. Its target is not known. Profiled with immunoSEQ multiplex PCR; TCRdb holds only in-frame clones, not every one. The sample shows tens of thousands of clones, roughly 89% of them seen only once. Germline V lookup: CDR1 MDHEN, CDR2 SYDVKM. The CDR3 is 13 residues long. Trimming removed 2 bases at V and 3 bases at J, with 8 bases between. The sample belongs to a study of OX40 agonist ivuxolimab in advanced cancers. Points from the study as a whole: There was clonal expansion of CD4+ and CD8+ blood T cells by week 6 at 0.1 to 3.0 mg/kg.

Individuals having autoimmune disease history or systemic immunosuppression were not enrolled. This TCR came from an adult with an advanced solid tumor such as melanoma, head and neck, liver or kidney cancer. Specimen: CD4+ or CD8+ T cells sorted from blood, collected in a trial of the OX40 agonist ivuxolimab. This chain links TRBV28 with TRBJ2-7; D is undetermined. CDR3 coding DNA: TGTGCCAGCAGTTTAATATCAATCTACGAGCAGTACTTC. Its protein product is CASSLISIYEQYF.